The sample holds one count of the clone carrying this T cell receptor beta chain. This record belongs to a study of prognosis after radiotherapy for stage I lung cancer. The overall study: The non-small cell lung cancer patients were all considered medically inoperable, with comorbidities accounting for this in 12 of them.

Genomic DNA was the source, and TCR beta CDR3 was amplified from it by two-round multiplex PCR. Gene-specific TRBV and TRBJ primers were used in PCR round one. TCRdb redid the calling of the multiplex PCR reads with MiXCR, one entry per CDR3 protein. The sample has more than 30,000 distinct CDR3 sequences; 35% to 45% are singletons. This CDR3 region has 13 residues. V lost 5 bases and J lost 5; bases outside the gene matches: 3. The germline V gene encodes CDR1 KGHSH and CDR2 LQKENI. J is TRBJ1-1 and V is TRBV18; 9 bases match TRBD1. The material was PBMCs, obtained before or after stereotactic body radiation therapy (not recorded which). The TCR comes from a donor of 50 years or more with non-small cell lung cancer. This CDR3 reads CASSKDRGTEAFF. In nucleotides, the CDR3 is TGTGCCAGCTCAAAGGACAGGGGTACTGAAGCTTTCTTT.